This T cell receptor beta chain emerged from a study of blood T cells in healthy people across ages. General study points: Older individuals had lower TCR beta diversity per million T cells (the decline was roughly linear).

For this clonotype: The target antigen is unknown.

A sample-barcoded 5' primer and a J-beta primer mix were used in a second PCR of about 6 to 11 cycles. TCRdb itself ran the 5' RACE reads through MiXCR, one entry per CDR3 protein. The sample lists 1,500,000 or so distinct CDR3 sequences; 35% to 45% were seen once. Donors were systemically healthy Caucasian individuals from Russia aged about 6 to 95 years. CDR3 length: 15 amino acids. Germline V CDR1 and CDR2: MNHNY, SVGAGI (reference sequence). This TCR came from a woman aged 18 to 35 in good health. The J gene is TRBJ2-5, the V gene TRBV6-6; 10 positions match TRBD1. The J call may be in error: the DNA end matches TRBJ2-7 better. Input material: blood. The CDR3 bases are TGTGCCAGCAGTTGGACCGGGACAGGGGTCTACGAGCAGTACTTC. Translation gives CASSWTGTGVYEQYF.